Included here is one TCR beta chain sequence, with context. Two negative PCRs, clearance, or symptom resolution had been documented for recovered Cohort 3 donors. The V gene end was trimmed by 3 bases and the J gene end by 5 bases; junction bases not matched to a gene: 10. Per the germline V gene, CDR1 is SGDLS and CDR2 is YYNGEE. The CDR3 has 18 residues. In the study's own analysis: Reference gene primer amplification in the assay estimated nucleated cell counts. This table comes from immunoSEQ multiplex PCR, and its TCRdb copy is limited to in-frame clones, with some not included. That table furnishes V, J and clone size, whereas the DNA furnished D and trimming. Among 310,000 or so clones listed, 87% were seen once. The data were obtained in a study of blood T cell repertoires in COVID-19. Turning to the study itself: Samples representing acute and convalescent COVID-19 were sourced from the United States, Italy and Spain. Sample material is recorded as cDNA or gDNA derived from T cells, B-cell-depleted T cells, or PBMCs.

The receptor was derived from a young woman who had recovered from COVID-19. Sequenced input: PBMCs or T cells enriched from blood (not recorded which). This rearrangement joins TRBV9 to TRBJ2-2; 13 nucleotides match TRBD2. For the CDR3, the DNA is TGTGCCAGCAGCGGGACTAGCGGGAGACGCTGGGAGACCGGGGAGCTGTTTTTT. This sequence encodes CASSGTSGRRWETGELFF.